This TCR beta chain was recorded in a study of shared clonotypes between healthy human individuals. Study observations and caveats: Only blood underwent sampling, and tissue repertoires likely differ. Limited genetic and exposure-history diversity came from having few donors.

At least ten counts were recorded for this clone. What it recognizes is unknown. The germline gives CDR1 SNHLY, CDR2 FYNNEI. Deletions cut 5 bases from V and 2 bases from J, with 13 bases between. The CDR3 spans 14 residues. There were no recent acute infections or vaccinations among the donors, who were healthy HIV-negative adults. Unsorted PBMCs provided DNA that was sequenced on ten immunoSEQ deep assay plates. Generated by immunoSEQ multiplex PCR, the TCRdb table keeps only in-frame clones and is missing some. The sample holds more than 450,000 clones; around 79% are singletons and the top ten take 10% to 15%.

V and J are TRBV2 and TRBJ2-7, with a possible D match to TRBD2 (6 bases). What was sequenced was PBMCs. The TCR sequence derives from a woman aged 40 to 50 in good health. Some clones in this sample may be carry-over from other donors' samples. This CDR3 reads CASSMTGEAYEQYF. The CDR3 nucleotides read TGTGCCAGCAGTATGACGGGGGAGGCCTACGAGCAGTACTTC.